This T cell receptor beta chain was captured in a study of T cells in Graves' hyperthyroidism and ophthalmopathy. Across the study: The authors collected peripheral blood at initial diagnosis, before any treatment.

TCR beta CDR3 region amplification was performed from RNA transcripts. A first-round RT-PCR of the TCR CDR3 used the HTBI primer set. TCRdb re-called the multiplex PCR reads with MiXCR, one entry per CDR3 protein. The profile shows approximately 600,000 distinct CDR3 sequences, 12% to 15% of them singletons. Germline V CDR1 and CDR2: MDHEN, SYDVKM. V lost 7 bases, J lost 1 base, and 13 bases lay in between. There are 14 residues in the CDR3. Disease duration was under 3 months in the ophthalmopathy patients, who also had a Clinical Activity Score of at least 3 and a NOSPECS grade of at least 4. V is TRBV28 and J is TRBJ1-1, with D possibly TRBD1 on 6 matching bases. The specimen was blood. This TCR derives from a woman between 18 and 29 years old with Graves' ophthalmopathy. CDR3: CASTGGLWNTEAFF. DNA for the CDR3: TGTGCCAGCACGGGGGGGCTTTGGAACACTGAAGCTTTCTTT. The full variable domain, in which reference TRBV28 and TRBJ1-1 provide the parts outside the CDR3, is DVKVTQSSRYLVKRTGEKVFLECVQDMDHENMFWYRQDPGLGLRLIYFSYDVKMKEKGDIPEGYSVSREKKERFSLILESASTNQTSMYLCASTGGLWNTEAFFGQGTRLTVV.